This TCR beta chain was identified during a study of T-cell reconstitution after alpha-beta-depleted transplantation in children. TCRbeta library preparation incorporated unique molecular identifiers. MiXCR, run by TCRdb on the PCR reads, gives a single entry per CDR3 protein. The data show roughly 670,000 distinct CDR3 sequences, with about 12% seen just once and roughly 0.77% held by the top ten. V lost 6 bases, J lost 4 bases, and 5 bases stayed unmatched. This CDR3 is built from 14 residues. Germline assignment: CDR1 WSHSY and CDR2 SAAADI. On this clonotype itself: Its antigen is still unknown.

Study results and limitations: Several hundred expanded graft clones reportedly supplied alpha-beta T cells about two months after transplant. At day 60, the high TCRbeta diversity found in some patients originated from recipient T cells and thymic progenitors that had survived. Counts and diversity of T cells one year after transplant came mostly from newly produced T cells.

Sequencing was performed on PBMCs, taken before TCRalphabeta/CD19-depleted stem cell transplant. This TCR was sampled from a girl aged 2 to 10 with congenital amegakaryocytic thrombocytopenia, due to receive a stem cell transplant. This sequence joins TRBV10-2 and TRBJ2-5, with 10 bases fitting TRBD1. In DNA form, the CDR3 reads TGCGCCAGCAGGGGGGACAGGGGCCGAGAGACCCAGTACTTC. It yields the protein CASRGDRGRETQYF.